A selection of T cell receptor beta chains follows, all from one sample in a study of CD8+ T cells in alopecia areata. TCRdb keeps only in-frame clones here, not all; method: immunoSEQ multiplex PCR. There are 150,000 or so clones in the sample; around 47% occur only once, and about 6.4% lies in the top ten. Sequences were obtained from CD4+ T cells sorted from blood. The receptors shown here come from a human donor with alopecia areata. CDR3s include the opening cysteine and the closing phenylalanine or tryptophan. The order of the fields is D gene, V gene, J gene, clone size, CDR3 protein, CDR3 DNA. A D gene is named only where the DNA matches it firmly. Expanded clones are given a class, and other clones once, few, many or no size at all.

d_call: .
v_call: TRBV18
j_call: TRBJ1-5
clone_size: .
cdr3_aa: CASSPQEGINQPQHF
cdr3_nt: TGTGCCAGCTCACCACAAGAGGGGATCAATCAGCCCCAGCATTTT

d_call: .
v_call: TRBV28
j_call: TRBJ2-2
clone_size: .
cdr3_aa: CASSLPGGETGELFF
cdr3_nt: TGTGCCAGCAGTTTGCCTGGGGGCGAGACCGGGGAGCTGTTTTTT

d_call: .
v_call: TRBV29-1
j_call: TRBJ2-2
clone_size: .
cdr3_aa: CSVHPGQLGGELFF
cdr3_nt: TGCAGCGTCCACCCGGGGCAACTGGGCGGGGAGCTGTTTTTT

d_call: .
v_call: TRBV2
j_call: TRBJ1-4
clone_size: once
cdr3_aa: CASSTKSRLFF
cdr3_nt: TGTGCCAGCAGTACTAAGTCGAGGCTGTTTTTT

d_call: TRBD2
v_call: TRBV29-1
j_call: TRBJ2-1
clone_size: .
cdr3_aa: CSVSGSYNEQFF
cdr3_nt: TGCAGCGTGAGCGGGAGCTACAATGAGCAGTTCTTC

d_call: TRBD2
v_call: TRBV29-1
j_call: TRBJ2-1
clone_size: .
cdr3_aa: CSVGGGLAFDEQFF
cdr3_nt: TGCAGCGTCGGAGGCGGACTAGCCTTCGATGAGCAGTTCTTC

d_call: .
v_call: TRBV15
j_call: TRBJ1-4
clone_size: .
cdr3_aa: CATSRGGGISEKLFF
cdr3_nt: TGTGCCACCAGCAGAGGCGGAGGGATCAGTGAAAAACTGTTTTTT

d_call: TRBD2
v_call: TRBV5-1
j_call: TRBJ2-1
clone_size: .
cdr3_aa: CASSLWASGRASSYNEQFF
cdr3_nt: TGCGCCAGCAGCTTGTGGGCTAGCGGGAGGGCCTCATCCTACAATGAGCAGTTCTTC

d_call: .
v_call: TRBV25-1
j_call: TRBJ1-1
clone_size: .
cdr3_aa: CASSAGSSTEAFF
cdr3_nt: TGTGCCAGCAGTGCTGGTAGTAGCACTGAAGCTTTCTTT

d_call: TRBD2
v_call: TRBV14
j_call: TRBJ2-1
clone_size: .
cdr3_aa: CASSQGIAGGNNEQFF
cdr3_nt: TGTGCCAGCAGCCAAGGGATCGCGGGAGGAAACAATGAGCAGTTCTTC

d_call: .
v_call: TRBV6-1
j_call: TRBJ2-7
clone_size: .
cdr3_aa: CASSDDPVYEQYF
cdr3_nt: TGTGCCAGCAGTGATGACCCTGTCTACGAGCAGTACTTC

d_call: TRBD1
v_call: TRBV5-1
j_call: TRBJ1-1
clone_size: .
cdr3_aa: CASSLGGQGYTEAFF
cdr3_nt: TGCGCCAGCAGCTTGGGGGGACAGGGATACACTGAAGCTTTCTTT

d_call: TRBD1
v_call: TRBV29-1
j_call: TRBJ1-1
clone_size: .
cdr3_aa: CSVRSSGQGNTEAFF
cdr3_nt: TGCAGCGTGAGGTCTTCGGGACAGGGGAACACTGAAGCTTTCTTT

d_call: .
v_call: TRBV27
j_call: TRBJ1-3
clone_size: .
cdr3_aa: CASTIRVTGNTIYF
cdr3_nt: TGTGCCAGCACTATCAGGGTAACTGGAAACACCATATATTTT

d_call: .
v_call: TRBV29-1
j_call: TRBJ2-7
clone_size: .
cdr3_aa: CSVVNPTRSYEQYF
cdr3_nt: TGCAGCGTTGTGAACCCTACCAGGTCCTACGAGCAGTACTTC

d_call: .
v_call: TRBV7-2
j_call: TRBJ2-5
clone_size: .
cdr3_aa: CASSRRAGETQYF
cdr3_nt: TGTGCCAGCAGTCGGAGGGCCGGGGAGACCCAGTACTTC

d_call: TRBD1
v_call: TRBV29-1
j_call: TRBJ1-1
clone_size: few
cdr3_aa: CSVVQGVTEAFF
cdr3_nt: TGCAGCGTTGTACAGGGGGTTACTGAAGCTTTCTTT

d_call: .
v_call: TRBV4-2
j_call: TRBJ1-5
clone_size: .
cdr3_aa: CASSQERGQPQHF
cdr3_nt: TGTGCCAGCAGCCAAGAACGAGGTCAGCCCCAGCATTTT

d_call: .
v_call: TRBV5-1
j_call: TRBJ1-1
clone_size: few
cdr3_aa: CASSFRDTFREEAFF
cdr3_nt: TGCGCCAGCAGCTTCCGGGACACCTTCAGGGAGGAAGCTTTCTTT

d_call: TRBD2
v_call: TRBV27
j_call: TRBJ2-7
clone_size: few
cdr3_aa: CASSPLAGKQYF
cdr3_nt: TGTGCCAGCAGTCCCTTAGCGGGAAAACAGTACTTC

d_call: .
v_call: TRBV23-1
j_call: TRBJ2-3
clone_size: few
cdr3_aa: CASGIPRDTQYF
cdr3_nt: TGCGCCAGCGGGATCCCGAGAGATACGCAGTATTTT

d_call: TRBD1
v_call: TRBV29-1
j_call: TRBJ1-2
clone_size: .
cdr3_aa: CSVGGQGYGYTF
cdr3_nt: TGCAGCGTCGGGGGACAGGGCTATGGCTACACCTTC

d_call: .
v_call: TRBV30
j_call: TRBJ2-1
clone_size: .
cdr3_aa: CAWSPRRGEQFF
cdr3_nt: TGTGCCTGGAGCCCACGGCGGGGTGAGCAGTTCTTC

d_call: .
v_call: TRBV6-1
j_call: TRBJ2-1
clone_size: .
cdr3_aa: CASSEYPGTTRGYNEQFF
cdr3_nt: TGTGCCAGCAGTGAGTACCCTGGGACCACCCGCGGCTACAATGAGCAGTTCTTC

d_call: .
v_call: TRBV30
j_call: TRBJ1-2
clone_size: once
cdr3_aa: CAWSRTGVGYTF
cdr3_nt: TGTGCCTGGAGTCGCACAGGAGTAGGCTACACCTTC

d_call: .
v_call: TRBV9
j_call: TRBJ2-7
clone_size: few
cdr3_aa: CASSVELKAGRYEQYF
cdr3_nt: TGTGCCAGCAGCGTAGAGTTAAAGGCAGGGCGGTACGAGCAGTACTTC

d_call: TRBD2
v_call: TRBV5-1
j_call: TRBJ2-3
clone_size: .
cdr3_aa: CASSSASGMADTQYF
cdr3_nt: TGCGCCAGCAGCTCGGCTAGCGGGATGGCAGATACGCAGTATTTT

d_call: .
v_call: TRBV19
j_call: TRBJ2-7
clone_size: .
cdr3_aa: CASSIDKISEQYF
cdr3_nt: TGTGCCAGTAGTATAGATAAAATCAGCGAGCAGTACTTC

d_call: TRBD1
v_call: TRBV5-4
j_call: TRBJ2-1
clone_size: few
cdr3_aa: CASSLAGGQGGFNEQFF
cdr3_nt: TGTGCCAGCAGCTTGGCGGGGGGACAGGGAGGTTTCAATGAGCAGTTCTTC

d_call: .
v_call: TRBV28
j_call: TRBJ1-1
clone_size: few
cdr3_aa: CASKGNTEAFF
cdr3_nt: TGTGCCAGCAAAGGAAACACTGAAGCTTTCTTT

d_call: .
v_call: TRBV7-9
j_call: TRBJ1-1
clone_size: .
cdr3_aa: CASSRGSGAFF
cdr3_nt: TGTGCCAGCAGCAGGGGTTCAGGAGCTTTCTTT

d_call: .
v_call: TRBV7-9
j_call: TRBJ2-7
clone_size: .
cdr3_aa: CASSLGDEQYF
cdr3_nt: TGTGCCAGCAGCCTCGGGGACGAGCAGTACTTC

d_call: .
v_call: TRBV29-1
j_call: TRBJ1-1
clone_size: .
cdr3_aa: CTAGGAEAFF
cdr3_nt: TGCACCGCGGGGGGTGCCGAAGCTTTCTTT

d_call: .
v_call: TRBV29-1
j_call: TRBJ1-1
clone_size: .
cdr3_aa: CSVSPGLNTEAFF
cdr3_nt: TGCAGCGTTTCTCCGGGACTGAACACTGAAGCTTTCTTT

d_call: TRBD2
v_call: TRBV7-9
j_call: TRBJ2-1
clone_size: few
cdr3_aa: CASSSGTEQFF
cdr3_nt: TGTGCCAGCTCCAGCGGGACTGAGCAGTTCTTC

d_call: .
v_call: TRBV30
j_call: TRBJ2-7
clone_size: .
cdr3_aa: CAWTDLREQYF
cdr3_nt: TGTGCCTGGACGGACCTTCGCGAGCAGTACTTC

d_call: .
v_call: TRBV28
j_call: TRBJ1-2
clone_size: .
cdr3_aa: CASNNYGYTF
cdr3_nt: TGTGCCAGCAACAACTATGGCTACACCTTC

d_call: .
v_call: TRBV30
j_call: TRBJ2-7
clone_size: .
cdr3_aa: CAWSGRRVGVEQYF
cdr3_nt: TGTGCCTGGAGTGGAAGAAGAGTGGGAGTCGAGCAGTACTTC

d_call: .
v_call: TRBV4-2
j_call: TRBJ2-2
clone_size: .
cdr3_aa: CASSQAGSDPAGELFF
cdr3_nt: TGTGCCAGCAGCCAAGCTGGGTCGGATCCCGCCGGGGAGCTGTTTTTT

d_call: .
v_call: TRBV29-1
j_call: TRBJ1-2
clone_size: few
cdr3_aa: CSVSGRLVRGYTF
cdr3_nt: TGCAGCGTTTCTGGGAGGCTTGTTCGCGGCTACACCTTC

d_call: .
v_call: TRBV11-2
j_call: TRBJ2-7
clone_size: .
cdr3_aa: CASSLDSGQPYEQYF
cdr3_nt: TGTGCCAGCAGCTTAGACTCGGGACAACCCTACGAGCAGTACTTC

d_call: TRBD2
v_call: TRBV27
j_call: TRBJ2-1
clone_size: .
cdr3_aa: CASSPRTSGFSYNEQFF
cdr3_nt: TGTGCCAGCAGTCCCAGGACTAGCGGGTTCTCCTACAATGAGCAGTTCTTC

d_call: .
v_call: TRBV2
j_call: TRBJ2-6
clone_size: few
cdr3_aa: CARGRTGPSGANVLTF
cdr3_nt: TGTGCCAGAGGTCGAACAGGGCCCTCTGGGGCCAACGTCCTGACTTTC

d_call: .
v_call: TRBV27
j_call: TRBJ2-7
clone_size: .
cdr3_aa: CASSLMRDVYEQYF
cdr3_nt: TGTGCCAGCAGTTTAATGCGGGACGTCTACGAGCAGTACTTC